Listed here is a single T cell receptor beta chain. Its antigen remains unknown. Other DNA sequences within the sample encode an identical CDR3. The sample originates from a study of graft-versus-host responses after intestinal transplantation. Notes on the study in general: An association linked early post-transplant HvG declines with peak circulating GvH clone levels.

The J segment lost 0 bases and the V segment lost 1 base, leaving 5 bases of the junction unmatched. The CDR3 extends over 18 amino acids. Germline values: CDR1 SGHVS, CDR2 FQNEAQ. Some clones are missing from TCRdb's copy, which holds only in-frame ones; the method was immunoSEQ multiplex PCR. The table shows some 100,000 clones, with 80% to 95% occurring only once. J is TRBJ2-1 and V is TRBV7-8; 11 nucleotides agree with TRBD2. The specimen was unstimulated CD8+ T cells sorted from spleen or lymph node cells, collected before transplant. The sequence derives from a human donor who was the organ donor for an intestinal transplant. As DNA, the CDR3 is TGTGCCAGCAGCTTAGGACTAGCGGGATCTAGCTCCTACAATGAGCAGTTCTTC. It yields the protein CASSLGLAGSSSYNEQFF.